This TCR beta chain was obtained from a study of blood T cell repertoires in COVID-19. As for the study in general: Samples of COVID-19 (acute and convalescent) were obtained from the United States, Italy and Spain. In each case, the material was cDNA or gDNA derived from T cells, B-cell-depleted T cells, or PBMCs.

Study processing details: Nucleated cell number was recorded as an estimate derived from reference gene primer amplification. Using immunoSEQ multiplex PCR, the repertoire was profiled, and TCRdb retains in-frame clones only, with some absent. V and J calls and clone size come straight from that table; D and trimming were deduced from the DNA. The data hold approximately 500,000 clones, with around nine tenths observed a single time. Seattle researchers signed up patients amid active infection and tracked them longitudinally. V was clipped by 4 bases and J by 4 bases; unmatched bases: 10. The CDR3 loop spans 15 amino acids. Germline V gene sequence: CDR1 SGHRS, CDR2 YFSETQ.

This receptor was identified in a woman between 45 and 60 years old with COVID-19, enrolled during active disease. The gene calls are TRBV5-1 and TRBJ1-1, with 7 nucleotides matching TRBD1. The specimen was peripheral blood. CDR3 DNA sequence: TGCGCCAGCAGCATAACGGGGGACAGTATCACTGAAGCTTTCTTT. It codes for CASSITGDSITEAFF.